These T cell receptor beta chains were read from a single sample in a study of blood T cell repertoires in COVID-19. Libraries were prepared by immunoSEQ multiplex PCR; TCRdb keeps only in-frame clonotypes and omits some of them. The top ten clones hold roughly 2.5% of a sample with 120,000 to 150,000 clones, about 87% of them seen once. The source material was peripheral blood. The receptor set was obtained from a human donor with COVID-19, enrolled during active disease. The donor label of this sample is uncertain. Both conserved end residues are part of each CDR3. The D gene is left open where the match is weak. Size is stated for part of the rows, as once, few or many counts, or as a class when the clone is expanded.

TRBJ2-2,NA,NA,TRBV27,TGTGCCAGCAGTTTATCATCCTTCACCGGGGAGCTGTTTTTT,CASSLSSFTGELFF
TRBJ2-7,NA,TRBD1,TRBV25-1,TGTGCCAGCAGTGATGGGACAGATACCTACGAGCAGTACTTC,CASSDGTDTYEQYF
TRBJ1-1,NA,NA,TRBV5-1,TGCGCCAGCAGCCCTAATTTAGCTGAAGCTTTCTTT,CASSPNLAEAFF
TRBJ2-7,NA,TRBD2,TRBV29-1,TGCAGCGTTGTTAGCGGGAGCTACGAGCAGTACTTC,CSVVSGSYEQYF
TRBJ2-3,once,NA,TRBV19,TGTGCCAGTAGTGTCGGGGGCACAGATACGCAGTATTTT,CASSVGGTDTQYF
TRBJ2-5,NA,TRBD1,TRBV11-2,TGTGCCAGCAGCTTCGACAGGGGAGAAGAGACCCAGTACTTC,CASSFDRGEETQYF
TRBJ2-3,NA,NA,TRBV7-3,TGTGCCAGCAGCAGGGTAGGGGCAGATACGCAGTATTTT,CASSRVGADTQYF
TRBJ2-7,NA,TRBD1,TRBV3-1/TRBV3-2,TGTGCCAGCAGCCTTCGGGACAGGGATACCTACGAGCAGTACTTC,CASSLRDRDTYEQYF
TRBJ2-5,many,NA,TRBV6-5,TGTGCCAGCAGTAGGGCCAGGGAAGAGACCCAGTACTTC,CASSRAREETQYF
TRBJ2-2,NA,TRBD1,TRBV6-4,TGTGCCAGCAGTGACGGACAGGGTCCGGCCGGGGAGCTGTTTTTT,CASSDGQGPAGELFF
TRBJ2-3,NA,NA,TRBV7-9,TGTGCCAGCAGCTCTCCGGATACGCAGTATTTT,CASSSPDTQYF
TRBJ1-3,NA,NA,TRBV5-4,TGTGCCAGCACCTCGGGGGTGTCAGGAAACACCATATATTTT,CASTSGVSGNTIYF
TRBJ2-1,NA,TRBD2,TRBV5-4,TGTGCCAGCAGCTTAGCGGGACTAGGTTTGGGTGAGCAGTTCTTC,CASSLAGLGLGEQFF
TRBJ1-4,once,NA,TRBV6-2/TRBV6-3,TGTGCCAGCAGTTTTCCGGTCCTGGGGGCCACTAATGAAAAACTGTTTTTT,CASSFPVLGATNEKLFF
TRBJ2-5,NA,NA,TRBV3-1/TRBV3-2,TGTGCCAGCAGCCAAGATTGGGCTACCCAAGAGACCCAGTACTTC,CASSQDWATQETQYF
TRBJ1-3,NA,NA,TRBV7-2,TGTGCCAGCAGCTTAATGGGGACAATCTCTGGAAACACCATATATTTT,CASSLMGTISGNTIYF
TRBJ2-5,few,NA,TRBV14,TGTGCCAGCAGCTGGACTGTCCAAGAGACCCAGTACTTC,CASSWTVQETQYF
TRBJ1-1,NA,NA,TRBV5-8,TGTGCCAGCAGCTTGGACAGGAACACTGAAGCTTTCTTT,CASSLDRNTEAFF
TRBJ1-5,NA,NA,TRBV19,TGTGCCAGTAGCCGAGAAACGGGGGGCGGTCAGCCCCAGCATTTT,CASSRETGGGQPQHF
TRBJ1-2,few,NA,TRBV6-5,TGTGCCAGCAGTTACCAGGCAGGGGATGGCTACACCTTC,CASSYQAGDGYTF
TRBJ2-3,NA,NA,TRBV6-5,TGTGCCAGTCAACAGACTAGATGGACCACAGATACGCAGTATTTT,CASQQTRWTTDTQYF
TRBJ2-1,NA,NA,TRBV27,TGTGCCAGCAGTCCGCCCGAAGCTAGCGCGAGCAATGAGCAGTTCTTC,CASSPPEASASNEQFF
TRBJ1-2,few,TRBD1,TRBV7-3,TGTGCCAGCAGCTTGGGACAGGGCGGCTATGGCTACACCTTC,CASSLGQGGYGYTF
TRBJ1-1,NA,TRBD1,TRBV6-5,TGTGCCAGCAGTCCTTGGACAGGGAACACTGAAGCTTTCTTT,CASSPWTGNTEAFF
TRBJ2-1,NA,TRBD2,TRBV3-1/TRBV3-2,TGTGCCAGCAGCCAAGTAAGCGGGACCGCCAATGAGCAGTTCTTC,CASSQVSGTANEQFF
TRBJ2-3,NA,TRBD2,TRBV9,TGTGCCAGCAGCGTGCGAGCAGCGGGGGGGTACGGCACAGATACGCAGTATTTT,CASSVRAAGGYGTDTQYF
TRBJ2-6,NA,NA,TRBV30,TGTGCCTGGCAGAGGGCGGGAATCTCTGGGGCCAACGTCCTGACTTTC,CAWQRAGISGANVLTF
TRBJ2-3,NA,TRBD1,TRBV4-1,TGCGCCAGCAGCGGTGGGACAGGGGCAGATACGCAGTATTTT,CASSGGTGADTQYF
TRBJ2-7,once,TRBD2,TRBV6-5,TGTGCCAGCAGGAGCGGGGGGCTTAGCTCCTACGAGCAGTACTTC,CASRSGGLSSYEQYF
TRBJ1-4,NA,TRBD1,TRBV10-3,TGTGCCATCAGTGAGCGGGACAGTAGTAATGAAAAACTGTTTTTT,CAISERDSSNEKLFF
TRBJ2-7,NA,NA,TRBV3-1/TRBV3-2,TGTGCCAGCAGCCAACGGACAGACTACGAGCAGTACTTC,CASSQRTDYEQYF
TRBJ2-1,NA,TRBD1,TRBV5-4,TGTGCCAGCAGCTTCGGGACAGGGGACAATGAGCAGTTCTTC,CASSFGTGDNEQFF
TRBJ2-1,NA,TRBD1,TRBV15,TGTGCCACCAGCAGAGACCTTGGACAGGGGACTGAGCAGTTCTTC,CATSRDLGQGTEQFF
TRBJ2-5,NA,NA,TRBV6-1,TGTGCCAGCAGTACTGCCCAGGGGATCGCAGAGACCCAGTACTTC,CASSTAQGIAETQYF
TRBJ2-7,NA,TRBD1,TRBV29-1,TGCAGCGTTGGGCAGGGGGACTACGAGCAGTACTTC,CSVGQGDYEQYF
TRBJ2-7,NA,NA,TRBV5-1,TGCGCCAGCAATGTCATAGGGGGCTCCTACGAGCAGTACTTC,CASNVIGGSYEQYF
TRBJ2-5,NA,NA,TRBV11-2,TGTGCCAGCAACCGCTTGGCAGGGTTAACCCAAGAGACCCAGTACTTC,CASNRLAGLTQETQYF
TRBJ1-2,NA,TRBD1,TRBV14,TGTGCCAGCAGCCAAGGGAGCGGACAGGGCTATGGCTACACCTTC,CASSQGSGQGYGYTF
TRBJ1-3,NA,NA,TRBV18,TGTGCCAGCTCAACGCCGGGACACTCCTCTGGAAACACCATATATTTT,CASSTPGHSSGNTIYF
TRBJ2-7,NA,NA,TRBV7-2,TGTGCCAGCAGGGAGGTTGGGGTCTCAGTCTACGAGCAGTACTTC,CASREVGVSVYEQYF
TRBJ1-1,NA,NA,TRBV4-1,TGCGCCAGCAGCCAAGAGCCGGCGGACATGAACACTGAAGCTTTCTTT,CASSQEPADMNTEAFF
TRBJ1-2,NA,NA,TRBV12-3/TRBV12-4,TGTGCCAGCAGTTTCGTCCGTTCGGGCTACACCTTC,CASSFVRSGYTF
TRBJ1-4,NA,TRBD1,TRBV6-2/TRBV6-3,TGTGCCAGCAGCCACCACAGGGGCGGTAATGAAAAACTGTTTTTT,CASSHHRGGNEKLFF
TRBJ2-2,NA,TRBD1,TRBV11-2,TGTGCCAGCAGCCCCACCGCCGGGACAGGGAGGACCGGGGAGCTGTTTTTT,CASSPTAGTGRTGELFF
TRBJ2-1,NA,TRBD2,TRBV29-1,TGCAGCGCCTTACCGGCGGGGGGGAACTACAATGAGCAGTTCTTC,CSALPAGGNYNEQFF
TRBJ1-1,NA,NA,TRBV6-6,TGTGCCAGCAGAAGGGGGTCGAGGGACACTGAAGCTTTCTTT,CASRRGSRDTEAFF
TRBJ2-7,NA,TRBD2,TRBV5-4,TGTGCCAGCAGCTCCGAGCGGGGGGGCCCCTACGAGCAGTACTTC,CASSSERGGPYEQYF
TRBJ1-6,NA,NA,TRBV6-4,TGTGCCAGCAGTGAAGGCAGAACAGGTTCACCCCTCCACTTT,CASSEGRTGSPLHF
TRBJ1-2,NA,NA,TRBV29-1,TGCAGCGCCGCAATCCGAGAGAATGGCTACACCTTC,CSAAIRENGYTF
TRBJ2-7,NA,NA,TRBV7-9,TGTGCCAGCAGCATACTAGACGCCGAGCAGTACTTC,CASSILDAEQYF
TRBJ2-5,few,NA,TRBV7-9,TGTGCCAGCAGCCGAACGGCAGGGGGGCCGGAGACCCAGTACTTC,CASSRTAGGPETQYF
TRBJ2-1,NA,TRBD2,TRBV5-8,TGTGCCAGCAGCTTCGGGACTAGGTCCTACAATGAGCAGTTCTTC,CASSFGTRSYNEQFF
TRBJ2-2,NA,NA,TRBV3-1/TRBV3-2,TGTGCCAGCAGCCAAGGAACAGGGTCGAACACCGGGGAGCTGTTTTTT,CASSQGTGSNTGELFF